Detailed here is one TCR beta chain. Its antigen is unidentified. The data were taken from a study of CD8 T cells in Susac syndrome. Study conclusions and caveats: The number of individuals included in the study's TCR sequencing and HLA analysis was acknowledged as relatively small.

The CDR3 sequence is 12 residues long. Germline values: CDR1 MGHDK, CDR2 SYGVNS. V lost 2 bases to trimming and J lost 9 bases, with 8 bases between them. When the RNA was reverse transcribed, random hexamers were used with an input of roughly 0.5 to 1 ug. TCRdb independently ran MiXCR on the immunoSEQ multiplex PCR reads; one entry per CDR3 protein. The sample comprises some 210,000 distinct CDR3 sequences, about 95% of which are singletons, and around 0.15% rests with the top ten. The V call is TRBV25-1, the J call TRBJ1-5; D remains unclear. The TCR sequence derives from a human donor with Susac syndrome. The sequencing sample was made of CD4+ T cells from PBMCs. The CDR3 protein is CASSEGHRPQHF. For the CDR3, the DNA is TGTGCCAGCAGTGAAGGGCATCGGCCCCAGCATTTT. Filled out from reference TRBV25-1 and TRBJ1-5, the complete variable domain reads EADIYQTPRYLVIGTGKKITLECSQTMGHDKMYWYQQDPGMELHLIHYSYGVNSTEKGDLSSESTVSRIRTEHFPLTLESARPSHTSQYLCASSEGHRPQHFGDGTRLSIL.